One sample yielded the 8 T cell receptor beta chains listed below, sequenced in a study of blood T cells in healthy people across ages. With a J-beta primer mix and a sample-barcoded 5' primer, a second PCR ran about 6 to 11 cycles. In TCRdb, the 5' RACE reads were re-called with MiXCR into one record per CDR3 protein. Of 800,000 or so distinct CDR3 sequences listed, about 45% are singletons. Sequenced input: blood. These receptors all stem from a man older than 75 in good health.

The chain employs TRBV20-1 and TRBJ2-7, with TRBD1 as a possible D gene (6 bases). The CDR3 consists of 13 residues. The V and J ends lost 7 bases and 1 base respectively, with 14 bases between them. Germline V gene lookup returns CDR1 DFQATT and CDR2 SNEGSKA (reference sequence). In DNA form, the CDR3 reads TGCAGTGTGGGTTCAGGACAGTCCTACGAGCAGTACTTC. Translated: CSVGSGQSYEQYF.

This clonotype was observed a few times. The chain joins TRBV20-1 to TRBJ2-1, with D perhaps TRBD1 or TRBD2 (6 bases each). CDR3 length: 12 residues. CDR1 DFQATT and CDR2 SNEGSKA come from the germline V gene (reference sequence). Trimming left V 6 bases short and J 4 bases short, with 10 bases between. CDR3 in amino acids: CSADSGYNEQFF. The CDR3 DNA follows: TGCAGTGCGGACAGCGGGTACAATGAGCAGTTCTTC.

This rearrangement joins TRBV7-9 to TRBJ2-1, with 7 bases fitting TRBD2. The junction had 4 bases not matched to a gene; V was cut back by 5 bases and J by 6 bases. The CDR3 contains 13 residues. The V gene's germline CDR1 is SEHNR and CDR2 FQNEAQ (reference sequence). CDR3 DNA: TGTGCCAGCAGCGGGGGACTATTCAATGAGCAGTTCTTC. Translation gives CASSGGLFNEQFF.

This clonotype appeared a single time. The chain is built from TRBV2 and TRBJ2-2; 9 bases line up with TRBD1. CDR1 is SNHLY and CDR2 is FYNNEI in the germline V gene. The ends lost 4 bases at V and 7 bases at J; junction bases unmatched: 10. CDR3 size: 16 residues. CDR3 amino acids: CASSARNRGLGGELFF. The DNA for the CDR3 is TGTGCCAGCAGTGCCAGGAACAGGGGGCTCGGCGGGGAGCTGTTTTTT.

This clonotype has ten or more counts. The CDR3 coding sequence is TGTGCCAGCAGCTTAGGGATAAGCTTAGCAGATACGCAGTATTTT. This encodes CASSLGISLADTQYF. V and J are TRBV11-2 and TRBJ2-3; D unresolved. The CDR3 sequence is 15 residues long. Germline CDR1 reads SGHAT; CDR2 reads FQNNGV. V was cut by 1 base and J by 4 bases, with 12 bases left in between.

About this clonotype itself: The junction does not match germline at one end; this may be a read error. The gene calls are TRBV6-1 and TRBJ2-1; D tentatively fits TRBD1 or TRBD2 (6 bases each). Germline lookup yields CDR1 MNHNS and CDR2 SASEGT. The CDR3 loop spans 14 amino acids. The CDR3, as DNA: TGTGTCAGCAGTAAGGGGGGCGCAACAAATGAGCAGTTCTTC. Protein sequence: CVSSKGGATNEQFF.

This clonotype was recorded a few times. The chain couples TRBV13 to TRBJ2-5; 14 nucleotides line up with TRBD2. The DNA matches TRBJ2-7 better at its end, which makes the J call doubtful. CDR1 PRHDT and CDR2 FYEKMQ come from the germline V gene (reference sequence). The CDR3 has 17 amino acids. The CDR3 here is CASSPEGTSGSSIEQYF. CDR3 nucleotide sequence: TGTGCCAGCAGCCCCGAAGGGACTAGCGGGAGTTCTATCGAGCAGTACTTC.

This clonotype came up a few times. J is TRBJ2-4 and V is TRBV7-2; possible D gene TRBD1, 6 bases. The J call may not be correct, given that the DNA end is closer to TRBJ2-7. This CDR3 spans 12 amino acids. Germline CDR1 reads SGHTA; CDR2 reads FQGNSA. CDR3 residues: CASSSDRYEQYF. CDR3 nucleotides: TGTGCCAGCAGTTCTGACAGGTACGAGCAGTACTTC.